This T cell receptor beta chain is drawn from a study of regulatory T cells in long-lasting Graves disease. Regarding this clonotype: The antigen is undetermined.

CDR1 and CDR2 (germline): SGDLS, YYNGEE. The CDR3 covers 21 residues. Trimming cost V 0 bases and J 0 bases; bases outside gene matches: 13. The time point was: persistent/refractory GD, antithyroid drugs over 5 years with positive TRAb. PBMC-derived RNA was used for the TCR library. The guidelines of the American Thyroid Association were the basis for diagnosing Graves' disease. Peripheral blood, around 9.4 milliliters of it, was drawn into EDTA tubes. Both iRepertoire HTBI primers and Arm-PCR of CDR3 regions were used to build the TCR beta libraries. TCRdb processed the multiplex PCR reads anew with MiXCR; each CDR3 protein has one entry. The table records 600,000 to 800,000 distinct CDR3 sequences, around 30% of them present only once. Study-wide findings and caveats: TCR diversity in persistent Graves' patients was below that of newly diagnosed ones.

The chain uses TRBV9 and TRBJ2-7; 15 positions agree with TRBD2. Sequencing used peripheral blood mononuclear cells (PBMCs), obtained when the disease was refractory, from a patient treated with antithyroid drugs. The TCR sequence derives from a female donor with Graves disease. CDR3 DNA: TGTGCCAGCAGCGTAGGCCTAGCCGCCGGGACTAGCGGGAGGAGCTCCTACGAGCAGTACTTC. Translated, it gives CASSVGLAAGTSGRSSYEQYF.